The clone carrying this T cell receptor (beta chain) has at least ten counts. Antigen: not known. The CDR3 consists of 17 residues. V was clipped by 3 bases and J by 4 bases; unmatched bases: 12. The data are from a study of CD8 T cells in ankylosing spondylitis. Study results and limitations: Certain motif variants had earlier been reported in reactive arthritis synovial fluid and blood. Characteristic, it appeared, of ankylosing spondylitis blood was a TCR beta motif of fewer than 10 highly homologous variants. Matched ankylosing spondylitis synovial fluid reportedly contained a significantly enriched population of disease-linked clones.

TCRdb reprocessed the 5' RACE reads with MiXCR, giving one entry per CDR3 protein. The table lists 700,000 to 850,000 distinct CDR3 sequences, 10% to 15% of them singletons, with under 0.6% in the top ten. V and J are TRBV12-3 or TRBV12-4 and TRBJ2-5, with 9 bases that match TRBD1. The receptor comes from a male donor with ankylosing spondylitis. Sequencing was performed on blood, either unsorted or a sorted T cell fraction (not recorded which). The CDR3 is CASSLYPGTGYRETQYF. CDR3 nucleotide sequence: TGTGCCAGCAGTTTGTACCCCGGGACAGGGTATCGAGAGACCCAGTACTTC.